This is a list of T cell receptor beta chains from one sample in a study of regulatory T cells in long-lasting Graves disease. TCRdb re-called the multiplex PCR reads with MiXCR, one entry per CDR3 protein. The table includes over 400,000 distinct CDR3 sequences, 14% detected once. The sample was also linked to a second study, of T cells in Graves' hyperthyroidism and ophthalmopathy.

The sequences come from peripheral blood mononuclear cells (PBMCs), collected at new diagnosis, from a patient treated with antithyroid drugs. The origin of the receptors is a woman in her 50s with Graves disease. Both conserved end residues are part of each CDR3. Each record gives: D gene, clone size, J gene, V gene, CDR3 DNA, CDR3 protein. D genes are given only for firm matches. Not all rows give a size; the values are once, few, many and, for expanded clones, a class.

TRBD2,few,TRBJ2-1,TRBV6-4,TGTGCCAGCAGTGAAATCGGGACTAGCGGGAGTTGGGGTGAGCAGTTCTTC,CASSEIGTSGSWGEQFF
TRBD1,NA,TRBJ2-4,TRBV7-2,TGTGCCAGCAGCTTAGTACCACGGGGCCAGGGGGTCAAAAACATTCAGTACTTC,CASSLVPRGQGVKNIQYF
NA,few,TRBJ2-2,TRBV25-1,TGTGCCAGCAGTGACACCCGACAGATTCACACCGGGGAGCTGTTTTTT,CASSDTRQIHTGELFF
TRBD2,many,TRBJ2-7,TRBV11-2,TGTGCCAGCAGCTTAAGCCCCCCTAGCGGGGTCCCCTACGAGCAGTACTTC,CASSLSPPSGVPYEQYF
NA,many,TRBJ2-7,TRBV7-8,TGTGCCAGCAGCTTATCCAGCCAACGCGAGCAGTACTTC,CASSLSSQREQYF
TRBD2,many,TRBJ2-2,TRBV11-2,TGTGCCAGCAGCTTAGAGGGCGGGAGCTATACCGGGGAGCTGTTTTTT,CASSLEGGSYTGELFF
NA,many,TRBJ2-7,TRBV20-1,TGCAGTGCTAGTCGCGCATGGGCCTACGAGCAGTACTTC,CSASRAWAYEQYF
NA,many,TRBJ2-7,TRBV7-8,TGTGCCAGCAGCTTAGCGGGTAGCGCCTCCTACGAGCAGTACTTC,CASSLAGSASYEQYF
TRBD2,many,TRBJ2-2,TRBV9,TGTGCCAGCAGCGTCGGTCGGGAGGTTGGAAACACCGGGGAGCTGTTTTTT,CASSVGREVGNTGELFF
TRBD1,many,TRBJ1-2,TRBV7-2,TGTGCCAGCAGAGATGGACAGGGAGCCTATGGCTACACCTTC,CASRDGQGAYGYTF
NA,few,TRBJ2-7,TRBV5-1,TGCGCCAGCAGCTTATCCCGAAACTCCTACGAGCAGTACTTC,CASSLSRNSYEQYF